The rows below give T cell receptor beta chains drawn from one sample of a study of immune evolution from preneoplasia to lung adenocarcinoma. Profiling relied on immunoSEQ multiplex PCR, and the TCRdb table lists in-frame clones only, not all of them. The sample has about 6,600 clones; approximately 80% are singletons. What was sequenced was FFPE lung adenocarcinoma in situ tissue. Receptor source: a person between 60 and 80 years old with lung adenocarcinoma. Both conserved end residues are part of each CDR3. Each record gives: D gene, J gene, clone size, V gene, CDR3 protein, CDR3 DNA. The D gene is left open where the match is weak. Only some rows state a clone size, as once, few, many or a class for expanded clones.

TRBD1 TRBJ2-5 NA TRBV5-8 CASSSGTGGVGETQYF TGTGCCAGCAGCTCCGGGACAGGGGGCGTTGGGGAGACCCAGTACTTC
NA TRBJ2-2 NA TRBV5-1 CASSLATQNTGELFF TGCGCCAGCAGCTTGGCTACACAGAACACCGGGGAGCTGTTTTTT
TRBD2 TRBJ2-7 NA TRBV14 CASSPRTSGVKYF TGTGCCAGCAGCCCACGGACTAGCGGGGTGAAGTACTTC
NA TRBJ1-2 once TRBV21-1 CASSLTEEAGRGYGYTF TGTGCCAGCAGCTTAACCGAGGAGGCAGGACGTGGCTATGGCTACACCTTC
NA TRBJ1-2 few TRBV2 CASIGSNYGYTF TGTGCCAGCATCGGCAGCAACTATGGCTACACCTTC
NA TRBJ2-3 NA TRBV5-4 CASSLAQGVTDTQYF TGTGCCAGCAGCTTGGCGCAGGGAGTTACAGATACGCAGTATTTT
NA TRBJ1-5 NA TRBV28 CASSLSRGLGGNQPQHF TGTGCCAGCAGTTTATCGCGGGGCTTGGGTGGCAATCAGCCCCAGCATTTT
NA TRBJ2-3 NA TRBV27 CASSLEGLSPDTQYF TGTGCCAGCAGTTTAGAGGGACTCAGCCCAGATACGCAGTATTTT
TRBD1 TRBJ1-5 NA TRBV7-2 CASSLTGQVWTPQHF TGTGCCAGCAGCCTCACCGGACAGGTTTGGACGCCCCAGCATTTT
NA TRBJ1-2 NA TRBV9 CAEARYGYTF TGTGCCGAGGCAAGGTATGGCTACACCTTC
NA TRBJ2-2 NA TRBV19 CASSRTTGRSRELFF TGTGCCAGTAGTCGGACGACGGGTCGTAGCCGGGAGCTGTTTTTT
NA TRBJ2-3 large TRBV6-5 CASSPDSISTDTQYF TGTGCCAGCAGTCCCGACAGTATTAGCACAGATACGCAGTATTTT
NA TRBJ1-5 NA TRBV4-1 CASSQVPGPGNQPQHF TGCGCCAGCAGCCAAGTTCCAGGACCCGGCAATCAGCCCCAGCATTTT
TRBD1 TRBJ2-3 NA TRBV15 CATSRGQGTSTDTQYF TGTGCCACCAGCAGAGGACAGGGGACAAGCACAGATACGCAGTATTTT
NA TRBJ2-2 NA TRBV6-5 CASSYWRDTGELFF TGTGCCAGCAGTTACTGGCGGGACACCGGGGAGCTGTTTTTT
TRBD1 TRBJ1-2 NA TRBV18 CASSPDRGQDYGYTF TGTGCCAGCTCACCAGACAGGGGGCAAGACTATGGCTACACCTTC
NA TRBJ1-2 large TRBV6-1 CASSEEGIYGYTF TGTGCCAGCAGTGAAGAGGGGATCTATGGCTACACCTTC
NA TRBJ1-4 NA TRBV6-6 CASRQDDNEKLFF TGTGCCAGCAGGCAGGATGATAATGAAAAACTGTTTTTT
TRBD1 TRBJ1-4 NA TRBV6-5 CASSYTTGENEKLFF TGTGCCAGCAGTTACACCACAGGGGAAAATGAAAAACTGTTTTTT
TRBD2 TRBJ2-3 NA TRBV7-9 CASSLASGGKDTQYF TGTGCCAGCAGCTTAGCTAGCGGGGGAAAAGATACGCAGTATTTT
NA TRBJ1-2 NA TRBV23-1 CASPRGRAFGYGYTF TGCGCCAGCCCCAGAGGTAGGGCGTTCGGCTATGGCTACACCTTC
NA TRBJ2-3 few TRBV4-1 CASSQGDSTDTQYF TGCGCCAGCAGCCAAGGTGACAGCACAGATACGCAGTATTTT
NA TRBJ1-2 once TRBV5-6 CASSLGGSYGYTF TGTGCCAGCAGCTTAGGAGGAAGCTATGGCTACACCTTC
NA TRBJ1-2 NA TRBV6-1 CASSRGGLRAYGYTF TGTGCCAGCAGTCGGGGGGGTCTTAGGGCCTATGGCTACACCTTC
NA TRBJ1-5 NA TRBV2 CASSRDINQPQHF TGTGCCAGCAGCCGGGACATCAATCAGCCCCAGCATTTT
TRBD2 TRBJ2-1 NA TRBV28 CASSLVAAGNEQFF TGTGCCAGCAGTTTAGTGGCAGCGGGAAATGAGCAGTTCTTC
NA TRBJ1-2 NA TRBV9 CASSPTLRNGYTF TGTGCCAGCAGCCCAACTTTGCGTAATGGCTACACCTTC
NA TRBJ1-1 NA TRBV6-5 CASSGIYDEAFF TGTGCCAGCTCAGGGATTTATGATGAAGCTTTCTTT
NA TRBJ2-1 few TRBV14 CASSQLGAGRSNEQFF TGTGCCAGCAGCCAATTGGGGGCAGGGCGTTCCAATGAGCAGTTCTTC
TRBD2 TRBJ2-3 NA TRBV7-9 CASSASGVSTDTQYF TGTGCCAGCAGCGCTAGCGGGGTTAGCACAGATACGCAGTATTTT
TRBD1 TRBJ1-2 NA TRBV10-3 CAINGQVRNYGYTF TGTGCCATCAATGGACAGGTACGAAACTATGGCTACACCTTC
NA TRBJ2-2 NA TRBV14 CASSQVRLDTGELFF TGTGCCAGCAGCCAAGTCCGACTTGACACCGGGGAGCTGTTTTTT
NA TRBJ1-1 NA TRBV2 CASSWTEAFF TGTGCCAGCAGTTGGACTGAAGCTTTCTTT
TRBD2 TRBJ2-7 NA TRBV7-9 CASSPGLAGALPYEQYF TGTGCCAGCAGCCCGGGACTAGCGGGGGCACTTCCCTACGAGCAGTACTTC
TRBD2 TRBJ2-1 NA TRBV27 CASSLAGGYNEQFF TGTGCCAGCAGTCTAGCGGGGGGATACAATGAGCAGTTCTTC
NA TRBJ1-3 NA TRBV5-4 CASSQKTGSGNTIYF TGTGCCAGCAGCCAGAAGACAGGCTCTGGAAACACCATATATTTT
NA TRBJ2-5 NA TRBV7-6 CASSLEQQETQYF TGTGCCAGCAGCTTAGAACAGCAAGAGACCCAGTACTTC
NA TRBJ1-2 NA TRBV5-1 CASSLDLVYGYTF TGCGCCAGCAGCTTAGACTTAGTCTATGGCTACACCTTC
NA TRBJ1-2 NA TRBV5-1 CASSSAILSDGGGYTF TGCGCCAGCAGCTCTGCTATTCTCTCGGATGGGGGTGGCTACACCTTC
NA TRBJ1-1 NA TRBV2 CASISPRLNTEAFF TGTGCCAGCATATCTCCACGGTTGAACACTGAAGCTTTCTTT
NA TRBJ2-5 few TRBV6-1 CASSPSQETQYF TGTGCCAGCAGCCCCAGCCAAGAGACCCAGTACTTC
NA TRBJ1-5 NA TRBV5-5 CASSLGARTENQPQHF TGTGCCAGCAGCTTGGGAGCGAGGACAGAGAATCAGCCCCAGCATTTT
NA TRBJ1-4 few TRBV5-1 CASSLGAGGRDEKLFF TGCGCCAGCAGCTTGGGCGCCGGGGGGCGCGATGAAAAACTGTTTTTT
TRBD1 TRBJ2-7 NA TRBV7-9 CASSPRDSSYEQYF TGTGCCAGCAGCCCCCGGGACAGCTCCTACGAGCAGTACTTC
NA TRBJ2-3 once TRBV5-4 CASSLYRVSSTDTQYF TGTGCCAGCAGCTTGTACAGGGTCTCTAGCACAGATACGCAGTATTTT
NA TRBJ2-1 NA TRBV18 CASSDDNEQFF TGTGCCAGCTCAGATGACAATGAGCAGTTCTTC
NA TRBJ1-2 few TRBV19 CASRHAGNVLVGYTF TGTGCCAGTAGGCATGCGGGGAACGTTTTAGTTGGCTACACCTTC
NA TRBJ2-5 NA TRBV6-4 CASSELPGAQETQYF TGTGCCAGCAGTGAACTGCCGGGGGCCCAAGAGACCCAGTACTTC
NA TRBJ2-3 few TRBV5-4 CASSFEFTDTQYF TGTGCCAGCAGCTTCGAGTTCACAGATACGCAGTATTTT
NA TRBJ2-6 NA TRBV4-3 CASSQEWGSGANVLTF TGCGCCAGCAGCCAGGAATGGGGGTCTGGGGCCAACGTCCTGACTTTC
TRBD1 TRBJ2-7 NA TRBV5-1 CASTPGTGISYEQYF TGCGCCAGCACTCCCGGGACAGGAATATCCTACGAGCAGTACTTC
TRBD1 TRBJ1-4 large TRBV2 CASSLGQGVGEKLFF TGTGCCAGCAGTCTTGGACAGGGCGTGGGTGAAAAACTGTTTTTT
TRBD2 TRBJ2-5 NA TRBV6-5 CASSSGRAETQYF TGTGCCAGCAGTTCGGGGAGGGCAGAGACCCAGTACTTC
TRBD1 TRBJ1-4 NA TRBV30 CAWSSGTGDRKLFF TGTGCCTGGAGTTCCGGGACAGGGGACCGAAAACTGTTTTTT
TRBD2 TRBJ2-2 NA TRBV30 CAWSPRTSGGPYTGELFF TGTGCCTGGAGTCCACGGACTAGCGGGGGGCCGTACACCGGGGAGCTGTTTTTT
NA TRBJ1-1 NA TRBV2 CASSYRETEAFF TGTGCCAGCAGCTACAGGGAAACTGAAGCTTTCTTT
NA TRBJ1-4 NA TRBV5-6 CASSLGAINEKLFF TGTGCCAGCAGCTTGGGGGCGATTAATGAAAAACTGTTTTTT
NA TRBJ2-1 NA TRBV19 CASSPVGRNLDEQFF TGTGCCAGTAGCCCCGTTGGGCGTAATTTAGATGAGCAGTTCTTC
NA TRBJ1-2 NA TRBV13 CASSASSGRWWGYGYTF TGTGCCAGCAGCGCTAGCTCCGGACGGTGGTGGGGCTATGGCTACACCTTC